These 32 T cell receptor beta chains were all obtained from the same sample, sequenced in a study of T cell responses to AZD1222 COVID-19 vaccine. TCRdb keeps only in-frame clones here, not all; method: immunoSEQ multiplex PCR. The table lists about 140,000 clones, over 75% of them singletons. The specimen comprised peripheral blood, sampled 28 days after the second dose of the MenACWY control vaccine. Every receptor here comes from an adult who received the MenACWY meningococcal vaccine as a control.

CDR3 amino acids: CASSLARDAEAFF. CDR3 bases: TGTGCCAGCAGCTTAGCGCGGGATGCTGAAGCTTTCTTT. V and J are TRBV7-2 and TRBJ1-1; D unclear. Between the trimmed V and J ends, which lost 0 bases and 6 bases, there was a span of 8 bases. The CDR3 spans 13 residues. From germline, CDR1 is SGHTA and CDR2 FQGNSA.

The rearrangement joins TRBV28 to TRBJ2-7; 7 bases are shared with TRBD1. The V and J ends lost 6 bases and 5 bases, in that order; junction bases with no gene match: 13. The CDR3 runs 15 residues. The germline gives CDR1 MDHEN, CDR2 SYDVKM. CDR3 nucleotides: TGTGCCAGCAGCCGGACAGGTGGTGGATTCCACGAGCAGTACGTC. Protein sequence: CASSRTGGGFHEQYV.

This chain links TRBV29-1 with TRBJ1-6; D is possibly TRBD1 (5 bases). This CDR3 is 15 amino acids long. The V and J ends lost 5 bases and 8 bases respectively, with 19 bases between them. Germline assignment: CDR1 SQVTM and CDR2 ANQGSEA. The CDR3 spells CSVRSGTQEDSPLHF. CDR3 nucleotide sequence: TGCAGCGTTAGATCCGGGACCCAGGAGGATTCACCCCTCCACTTT. Variable domain in full (rest from reference TRBV29-1 and TRBJ1-6): SAVISQKPSRDICQRGTSLTIQCQVDSQVTMMFWYRQQPGQSLTLIATANQGSEATYESGFVIDKFPISRPNLTFSTLTVSNMSPEDSSIYLCSVRSGTQEDSPLHFGNGTRLTVT.

The sample holds one count of this clone. The chain employs TRBV12-5 and TRBJ2-4; D may be TRBD1 or TRBD2 (5 bases each). The CDR3 extends over 18 amino acids. The germline V gene encodes CDR1 LGHNT and CDR2 FRNRAP. V was cut by 3 bases and J by 8 bases, with 26 bases left in between. The CDR3 sequence is CASGFVRDGQGRIDIQYF. Here the CDR3 DNA reads TGTGCTAGTGGTTTTGTTAGGGACGGGCAGGGAAGGATAGACATTCAGTACTTC. Together with reference TRBV12-5 and TRBJ2-4, the CDR3 gives the full variable domain: DARVTQTPRHKVTEMGQEVTMRCQPILGHNTVFWYRQTMMQGLELLAYFRNRAPLDDSGMPKDRFSAEMPDATLATLKIQPSEPRDSAVYFCASGFVRDGQGRIDIQYFGAGTRLSVL.

V and J are TRBV5-1 and TRBJ1-2, with D unclear. V was pared by 4 bases and J by 5 bases, with 12 bases between. CDR3 size: 13 residues. CDR1 is SGHRS, CDR2 YFSETQ, per germline. The CDR3 loop is CASSLPGGYGYTF. The CDR3 DNA sequence: TGCGCCAGCAGCCTTCCAGGCGGATATGGCTACACCTTC. Together with reference TRBV5-1 and TRBJ1-2, the CDR3 gives the full variable domain: KAGVTQTPRYLIKTRGQQVTLSCSPISGHRSVSWYQQTPGQGLQFLFEYFSETQRNKGNFPGRFSGRQFSNSRSEMNVSTLELGDSALYLCASSLPGGYGYTFGSGTRLTVV.

The V and J genes are TRBV23-1 and TRBJ2-1; a weak D match, TRBD2 (5 bases). TRBV23-1 is annotated as an ORF whose role is uncertain. The V end was cut by 6 bases, the J end by 4 bases, with 19 bases between. This CDR3 has 16 residues. The CDR3 nucleotides are TGCGCCAGCAGACCTCGGGAAGAGGTGGGGTACAATGAGCAGTTCTTC. Protein sequence: CASRPREEVGYNEQFF.

This chain connects TRBV4-1 to TRBJ1-2; D may be TRBD1 (6 bases). CDR3 size: 13 residues. V was clipped by 3 bases and J by 5 bases, with 10 bases between them. Germline CDR1 MGHRA, CDR2 YSYEKL. CDR3 residues: CASSQDRGYGYTF. The CDR3, as DNA: TGCGCCAGCAGCCAGGATAGGGGGTATGGCTACACCTTC.

In its sample, this clone was seen many times. The J gene is TRBJ1-2, the V gene TRBV11-3, with 7 bases lining up with TRBD1. The CDR3 spans 16 residues. Germline V gene lookup returns CDR1 SGHNT and CDR2 YENEEA. V was clipped by 0 bases and J by 4 bases; unmatched bases: 8. CDR3 amino acids: CASSLEGRGGVYGYTF. In DNA form, the CDR3 reads TGTGCCAGCAGCTTAGAAGGCAGGGGGGGTGTCTATGGCTACACCTTC.

The CDR3 sequence: CASPWGGYTF. CDR3 coding DNA: TGTGCCAGCCCTTGGGGCGGCTACACCTTC. The chain uses TRBV7-9 and TRBJ1-2, with D tentatively TRBD1 (5 bases). The CDR3 has 10 residues. V dropped 8 bases and J dropped 8 bases, with 9 bases sitting between them. Looked up from germline, CDR1 is SEHNR and CDR2 is FQNEAQ (reference sequence).

This chain uses TRBV6-5 with TRBJ1-5, with D possibly TRBD1 on 6 matching bases. This CDR3 has 16 amino acids. V was shortened by 4 bases and J by 2 bases, with 15 bases between the two germline ends. Germline-derived CDR1 and CDR2 are MNHEY and SVGAGI. The CDR3 nucleotides are TGTGCCAGCAGTTCCTCCGGGACACTACGCAATCAGCCCCAGCATTTT. Its translation: CASSSSGTLRNQPQHF.

The V call is TRBV3-1 (or the pseudogene TRBV3-2), the J call TRBJ1-1, with D unresolved. The CDR3 loop spans 13 amino acids. V lost 0 bases, J lost 4 bases, and 6 bases lay in between. Germline values: CDR1 LGHDT, CDR2 YNNKEL (reference sequence). CDR3 nucleotide sequence: TGTGCCAGCAGCCAAGACTTCGGCACTGAAGCTTTCTTT. Translation gives CASSQDFGTEAFF.

The rearrangement uses TRBV19 and TRBJ2-2, with D uncertain. V was pared by 8 bases and J by 5 bases, with 12 bases between. The germline V gene encodes CDR1 LNHDA and CDR2 SQIVND (reference sequence). This CDR3 contains 13 residues. CDR3 coding DNA: TGTGCCAGTTCTACAGATGGGACCGGGGAGCTGTTTTTT. Its protein product is CASSTDGTGELFF.

The chain has TRBV6-5 and TRBJ2-7, with D maybe TRBD1 (5 bases). Trimming shortened V by 5 bases and J by 0 bases, and 8 bases separated the two germline ends. The CDR3 loop spans 13 amino acids. CDR1 is MNHEY, CDR2 SVGAGI, per germline. In nucleotides, the CDR3 is TGTGCCAGCAGTCAGGGTAGCTCCTACGAGCAGTACGTC. Encoded protein: CASSQGSSYEQYV.

The chain links TRBV5-1 to TRBJ2-2; D possibly corresponds to TRBD2 (5 bases). Between the trimmed V and J ends, which lost 10 bases and 2 bases, there was a span of 12 bases. Germline CDR1 SGHRS, CDR2 YFSETQ. This CDR3 spans 13 amino acids. The CDR3 spells CASGVSNTGELFF. In DNA form, the CDR3 reads TGCGCCTCCGGGGTGTCCAACACCGGGGAGCTGTTTTTT.

This clone was picked up a small number of times. The chain is built from TRBV2 and TRBJ1-1, with 7 bases lining up with TRBD1. The CDR3 runs to 14 residues. The V segment lost 7 bases and the J segment 2 bases; nucleotides outside the gene matches: 7. Germline V gives CDR1 SNHLY, CDR2 FYNNEI. The CDR3: CASKEGAFNTEAFF. CDR3 nucleotide sequence: TGTGCCAGCAAAGAGGGGGCCTTCAACACTGAAGCTTTCTTT.

V gene TRBV5-4 combines with J gene TRBJ2-2; 8 bases match TRBD2. V lost 7 bases and J lost 6; bases outside the gene matches: 11. Germline V gene sequence: CDR1 SGHNT, CDR2 YYREEE (reference sequence). The CDR3 is made up of 15 amino acids. The CDR3 sequence is CASSGAGGEAGELFF. The DNA for the CDR3 is TGTGCCAGCTCTGGGGCGGGAGGCGAGGCCGGGGAGCTGTTTTTT.

The chain couples TRBV5-5 to TRBJ1-3; D remains unclear. The germline V gene encodes CDR1 SGHKS and CDR2 YYEKEE (reference sequence). This CDR3 has 17 residues. Trimming stripped 0 bases from V and 0 bases from J, with 13 bases between. CDR3 protein: CASSLAESGFSGNTIYF. The CDR3 nucleotides read TGTGCCAGCAGCTTGGCTGAATCAGGTTTCTCTGGAAACACCATATATTTT.

This chain links TRBV2 with TRBJ2-2; no clear D. The V and J ends lost 2 bases and 7 bases respectively, with 5 bases between them. Germline V gene lookup returns CDR1 SNHLY and CDR2 FYNNEI. The CDR3 has 12 residues. The DNA for the CDR3 is TGTGCCAGCAGTGAATTCGGCGGGGAGCTGTTTTTT. It yields the protein CASSEFGGELFF.

The chain has TRBV6-6 and TRBJ1-2, with a tentative D call TRBD1 (6 bases). Trimming shortened V by 5 bases and J by 8 bases, and 12 bases separated the two germline ends. CDR3 length equals 12 residues. CDR1 and CDR2 (germline): MNHNY, SVGAGI (reference sequence). The CDR3 protein is CASSATDSGYTF. The CDR3 DNA is TGTGCCAGCAGTGCGACGGACAGCGGCTACACCTTC.

This chain uses TRBV28 with TRBJ1-1, with 8 positions matching TRBD1. Germline V gives CDR1 MDHEN, CDR2 SYDVKM. The CDR3 extends over 15 amino acids. The junction had 11 bases not matched to a gene; V was cut back by 6 bases and J by 5 bases. The CDR3 is CASRQTGQARTEAFF. In nucleotides, the CDR3 is TGTGCCAGCAGACAAACGGGACAGGCGAGAACTGAAGCTTTCTTT.

The J gene is TRBJ1-2, the V gene TRBV3-1 (or the pseudogene TRBV3-2), with D perhaps matching TRBD1 (5 bases). There are 16 residues in the CDR3. V lost 4 bases, J lost 0 bases, and 15 bases lay in between. Germline V gene data show CDR1 as LGHDT and CDR2 as YNNKEL (reference sequence). The CDR3 DNA follows: TGTGCCAGCAGCCCCCGGGGCAGCCTTTCTAACTATGGCTACACCTTC. Amino acids: CASSPRGSLSNYGYTF.

Only a few counts were recorded for this clone. V is TRBV19 and J is TRBJ1-2; D remains unclear. Deletions cut 4 bases from V and 2 bases from J, with 14 bases between. The CDR3 is 15 residues long. Germline CDR1 and CDR2: LNHDA and SQIVND (reference sequence). CDR3 in amino acids: CASSSGGGGNYGYTF. The DNA of the CDR3 is TGTGCCAGTAGTAGCGGAGGTGGAGGAAACTATGGCTACACCTTC.

The CDR3 DNA follows: TGTGCCACCAGCAGAGGAAAAGTGACAGGCCCGAGGGTGGGCAATCAGCCCCAGCATTTT. It translates to CATSRGKVTGPRVGNQPQHF. The chain couples TRBV15 to TRBJ1-5, with a possible D match to TRBD1 (6 bases). Trimming stripped 1 base from V and 2 bases from J, with 24 bases between. CDR3 length: 20 residues. The V gene's germline CDR1 is LNHNV and CDR2 YYDKDF (reference sequence).

The chain has TRBV5-8 and TRBJ2-3; 10 bases are a match to TRBD2. The CDR3 contains 12 residues. Germline V gene lookup returns CDR1 SGHTS and CDR2 YDEGEE. Losses at the gene ends were 4 bases for V and 11 bases for J; bases not matched to a gene: 4. This chain's CDR3 is CASSQIAGGQYF. DNA of the CDR3: TGTGCCAGCAGCCAGATAGCGGGGGGGCAGTATTTT.

This rearrangement joins TRBV28 to TRBJ2-3; 11 bases are shared with TRBD2. Germline CDR1 and CDR2: MDHEN and SYDVKM. V shed 6 bases and J 9 bases; nucleotides not matched to a gene: 8. This CDR3 contains 14 residues. The CDR3 loop is CASRTSGALMTQYF. CDR3 nucleotides: TGTGCCAGCAGGACTAGCGGGGCCCTGATGACGCAGTATTTT.

This sequence joins TRBV10-3 and TRBJ1-1, with D possibly TRBD1 on 5 matching bases. The CDR3 is 13 residues long. Germline CDR1 is ENHRY and CDR2 is SYGVKD. Trimming left V 6 bases short and J 11 bases short, with 19 bases between. CDR3 bases: TGTGCCATCAGCGTTGGGACGTCCCCCGTTGCTTTCTTT. Translating it yields CAISVGTSPVAFF.

There are a few counts of this clone. The chain joins TRBV3-1 (or the pseudogene TRBV3-2) to TRBJ2-7; the D gene is possibly TRBD2 (5 bases). CDR1 is LGHDT, CDR2 YNNKEL, per germline (reference sequence). Trimming took off 4 bases at V and 6 bases at J, with 16 bases between the two ends. The CDR3 is 14 amino acids. The CDR3 spells CASSPRRLWTEQYF. The CDR3 nucleotides are TGTGCCAGCAGCCCCAGGAGGTTGTGGACCGAGCAGTACTTC.

The chain links TRBV20-1 to TRBJ1-1; D gene uncertain. This CDR3 contains 11 residues. V lost 5 bases and J 5 bases, leaving 9 bases between the germline ends. The germline V gene encodes CDR1 DFQATT and CDR2 SNEGSKA (reference sequence). The CDR3 bases are TGCAGTGCTTCCACTGTGACTGAAGCTTTCTTT. It yields the protein CSASTVTEAFF.

V is TRBV6-1 and J is TRBJ2-7; 9 bases match TRBD1. The CDR3 runs to 12 residues. Trimming removed 3 bases from V and 9 bases from J; junction bases left unmatched: 3. CDR1 and CDR2 from the germline V gene are MNHNS and SASEGT. The CDR3 region has the DNA TGTGCCAGCAGTGATGGACAGGGGTCGCAGTACGTC. This sequence encodes CASSDGQGSQYV.

V gene TRBV6-2 or TRBV6-3 combines with J gene TRBJ2-7; D perhaps matches TRBD1 (6 bases). V lost 2 bases, J lost 4 bases, and 12 bases lay in between. The CDR3 is 14 amino acids. Looked up from germline, CDR1 is MNHEY and CDR2 is SVGEGT. The CDR3 DNA reads as TGTGCCAGCAGTTACAGGGGGTATTGGTACGAGCAGTACTTC. This sequence encodes CASSYRGYWYEQYF.

The V call is TRBV3-1 (or the pseudogene TRBV3-2), the J call TRBJ2-1; tentatively, D is TRBD2 (6 bases). The germline CDR1 and CDR2 sequences are LGHDT and YNNKEL (reference sequence). The V end lost 1 base, the J end lost 7 bases, and 17 bases lay between the germline ends. This CDR3 has 16 residues. CDR3 sequence reads: CASSQVSLGRGNEQFF. In nucleotides, the CDR3 is TGTGCCAGCAGCCAAGTTTCGCTCGGGAGAGGAAATGAGCAGTTCTTC.

The chain employs TRBV30 and TRBJ1-4; no definite D call. V was cut by 3 bases and J by 7 bases, with 12 bases left in between. CDR1 GTSNPN and CDR2 SVGIG come from the germline V gene (reference sequence). The CDR3 spans 13 residues. The CDR3 is CAWRRGEGEKLFF. The CDR3 DNA reads TGTGCCTGGAGACGCGGGGAGGGTGAAAAACTGTTTTTT.